Presented here are 3 T cell receptor beta chains from one specimen sequenced in a study of blood T cell repertoires in COVID-19. Produced via immunoSEQ multiplex PCR; TCRdb's table is partial and in-frame only. The data hold approximately 100,000 clones, with roughly 85% observed a single time. The sequencing sample was made of peripheral blood. These receptors all come from a woman aged 70 to 79 with active or convalescent COVID-19.

The rearrangement joins TRBV28 to TRBJ1-4; 9 bases agree with TRBD1. The CDR3 is 15 residues long. Trimming cost V 5 bases and J 7 bases; bases outside gene matches: 8. The germline V gene encodes CDR1 MDHEN and CDR2 SYDVKM. The CDR3 loop reads CASSVQGQGGEKLFF. For the CDR3, the DNA is TGTGCCAGCAGTGTGCAGGGACAGGGTGGTGAAAAACTGTTTTTT.

Written as DNA, the CDR3 is TGTGCCAGCAGCTTAGGCCCGGGACAGGGGGGTTCCACAAATCAGCCCCAGCATTTT. Amino acids: CASSLGPGQGGSTNQPQHF. V gene TRBV11-2 combines with J gene TRBJ1-5; 11 bases are a match to TRBD1. Germline V gene sequence: CDR1 SGHAT, CDR2 FQNNGV. J gave up 4 bases and V 1 base, and 12 bases lay outside the gene matches. The CDR3 is 19 amino acids.

This chain joins TRBV10-2 and TRBJ2-1; D possibly corresponds to TRBD1 (5 bases). V lost 6 bases, J lost 4 bases, and 10 bases lay in between. From germline, CDR1 is WSHSY and CDR2 SAAADI. This CDR3 has 13 amino acids. DNA for the CDR3: TGCGCCAGCAGCCCCGACAGATACAATGAGCAGTTCTTC. It translates to CASSPDRYNEQFF.